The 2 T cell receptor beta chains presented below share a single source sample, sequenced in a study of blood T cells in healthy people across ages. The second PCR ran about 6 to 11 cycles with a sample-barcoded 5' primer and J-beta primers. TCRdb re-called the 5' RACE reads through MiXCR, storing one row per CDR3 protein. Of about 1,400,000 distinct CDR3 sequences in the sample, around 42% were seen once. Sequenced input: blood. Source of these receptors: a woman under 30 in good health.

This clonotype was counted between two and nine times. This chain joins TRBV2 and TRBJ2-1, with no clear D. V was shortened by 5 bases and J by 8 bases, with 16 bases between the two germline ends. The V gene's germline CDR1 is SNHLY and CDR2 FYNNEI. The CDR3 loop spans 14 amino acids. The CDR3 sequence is CASSPGPALDEQFF. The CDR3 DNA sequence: TGTGCCAGCAGTCCAGGTCCAGCTTTGGATGAGCAGTTCTTC.

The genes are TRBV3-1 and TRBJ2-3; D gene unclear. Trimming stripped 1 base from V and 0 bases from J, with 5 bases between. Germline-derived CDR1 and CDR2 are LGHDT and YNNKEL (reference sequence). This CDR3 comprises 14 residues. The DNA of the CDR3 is TGTGCCAGCAGCCAAGCATTCAGCACAGATACGCAGTATTTT. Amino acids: CASSQAFSTDTQYF.